This is a list of T cell receptor beta chains from one sample in a study of identical twins. TCRdb re-analysed the 5' RACE reads in MiXCR, keeping a single row per CDR3 protein. The sample carries 500,000 to 600,000 distinct CDR3 sequences, roughly 21% recorded once. These data also featured in a second study, about T cells expressing NK-cell markers.

Material for sequencing was CD4+ T cells sorted from blood. The receptors originated from a woman aged 18-29 years in good health. Both conserved end residues are part of each CDR3. Only some rows state a clone size, as once, few, many or a class for expanded clones.

J | V | size | CDR3
TRBJ2-7 | TRBV29-1 | few | CSVVSGSYEQYF
TRBJ2-1 | TRBV5-1 | . | CASSLSGRANNEQFF
TRBJ1-4 | TRBV20-1 | few | CSARDLGGNEKLFF
TRBJ2-7 | TRBV12-3/TRBV12-4 | . | CASRLDLGGEQYF
TRBJ1-1 | TRBV6-6 | few | CASSRKGDTEAFF
TRBJ1-3 | TRBV20-1 | few | CSARFTGKGNTIYF
TRBJ2-1 | TRBV7-2 | few | CASSPYRSYNEQFF
TRBJ2-3 | TRBV9 | few | CASSLIAGENRDTQYF
TRBJ2-4 | TRBV20-1 | few | CSAVGMAGDQNIQYF
TRBJ2-3 | TRBV15 | . | CATSRARYTVDTQYF
TRBJ2-7 | TRBV7-2 | few | CASSSSSSYEQYF
TRBJ1-1 | TRBV6-5 | few | CASSFIRTGTEAFF